The present T cell receptor (beta chain) was sequenced within a study of CD8+CD57+ T cells in acquired aplastic anemia. Investigators profiled TCR beta VDJ and CDR3 from genomic DNA template. TCRdb used MiXCR to reprocess the reads, holding one entry per CDR3 protein. Among around 500,000 distinct CDR3 sequences listed, approximately 32% were seen once. The CDR3 contains 17 residues. V was pared by 4 bases and J by 0 bases, with 13 bases between. CD8+CD57+ cell expansion, shown by flow cytometry, had occurred in the patients selected for sequencing. V usage is TRBV12-3 or TRBV12-4 and J usage is TRBJ1-6; perhaps TRBD1 as D (6 bases). This TCR came from a human donor with aplastic anemia. Material for sequencing was sorted CD4+, CD8+, or CD8+CD57+ T cells (not recorded which) from PBMCs. DNA for the CDR3: TGTGCCAGCAGTTGGCCGCAGGGGAGCTCCTATAATTCACCCCTCCACTTT. Its protein product is CASSWPQGSSYNSPLHF.